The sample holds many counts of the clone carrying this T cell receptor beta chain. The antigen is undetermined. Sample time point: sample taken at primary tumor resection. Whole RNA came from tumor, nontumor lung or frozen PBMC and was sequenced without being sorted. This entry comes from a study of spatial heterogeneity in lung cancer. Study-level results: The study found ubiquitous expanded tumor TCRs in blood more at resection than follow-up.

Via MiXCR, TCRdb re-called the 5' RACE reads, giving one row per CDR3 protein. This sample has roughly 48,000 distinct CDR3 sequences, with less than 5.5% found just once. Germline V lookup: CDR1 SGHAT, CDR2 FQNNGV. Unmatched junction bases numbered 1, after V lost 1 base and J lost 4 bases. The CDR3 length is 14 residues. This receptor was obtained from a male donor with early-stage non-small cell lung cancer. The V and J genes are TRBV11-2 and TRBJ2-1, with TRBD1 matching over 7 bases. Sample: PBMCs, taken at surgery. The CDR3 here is CASSLGGQYNEQFF. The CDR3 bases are TGTGCCAGCAGCTTAGGGGGACAGTACAATGAGCAGTTCTTC.